The rows below give T cell receptor beta chains drawn from one sample of a study of cytomegalovirus exposure and HLA in healthy donors. Clones were sequenced by immunoSEQ multiplex PCR, and TCRdb holds only the in-frame ones, with some missing. This sample has some 150,000 clones, with around 77% found just once. The material sequenced was PBMCs. The receptors here all came from a woman aged 25 to 39 in good health and CMV-seronegative. Both conserved end residues are part of each CDR3. The D gene is left open where the match is weak. Only part of the rows carry a size: once, few, many, or a class if the clone is expanded.

d_call | cdr3_length | j_call | clone_size | v_call | cdr3_aa | cdr3_nt
NA | 13 | TRBJ1-1 | NA | TRBV6-1 | CASLLELNTEAFF | TGTGCCAGTCTCCTCGAGCTGAACACTGAAGCTTTCTTT
NA | 13 | TRBJ2-1 | once | TRBV5-1 | CASSLAGSGEQFF | TGCGCCAGCAGCTTGGCAGGGTCTGGGGAGCAGTTCTTC
TRBD2 | 15 | TRBJ2-1 | NA | TRBV7-8 | CASSQTSGGYNEQFF | TGTGCCAGCAGCCAAACTAGCGGGGGTTACAATGAGCAGTTCTTC
TRBD2 | 14 | TRBJ2-5 | NA | TRBV7-2 | CASSWGTTLETQYF | TGTGCCAGCAGCTGGGGGACTACGCTAGAGACCCAGTACTTC
TRBD1 | 18 | TRBJ1-2 | few | TRBV4-3 | CASSQSTGTGVNSYGYTF | TGCGCCAGCAGCCAATCAACCGGGACAGGGGTTAATAGCTATGGCTACACCTTC
TRBD1 | 14 | TRBJ2-7 | NA | TRBV7-8 | CASSLVRGSYEQYF | TGTGCCAGCAGCTTAGTCAGGGGGAGCTACGAGCAGTACTTC
NA | 17 | TRBJ1-4 | few | TRBV4-2 | CASSQDKGHRTNEKLFF | TGTGCCAGCAGCCAAGATAAAGGACACCGTACTAATGAAAAACTGTTTTTT
TRBD1 | 14 | TRBJ1-1 | few | TRBV7-9 | CASSLAGGLAEAFF | TGTGCCAGCAGCTTGGCAGGGGGGTTAGCTGAAGCTTTCTTT
TRBD1 | 13 | TRBJ1-2 | NA | TRBV9 | CASSERTGFGYTF | TGTGCCAGCAGCGAACGGACAGGGTTTGGCTACACCTTC
NA | 14 | TRBJ1-3 | NA | TRBV7-2 | CASSPGTSGNTIYF | TGTGCCAGCAGCCCAGGCACGTCGGGAAACACCATATATTTT
NA | 14 | TRBJ2-1 | NA | TRBV5-1 | CASSLGTASDEQFF | TGCGCCAGCAGCTTGGGGACAGCGAGCGATGAGCAGTTCTTC
NA | 15 | TRBJ2-6 | NA | TRBV7-3 | CASRQRGSGANVLTF | TGTGCCAGCAGACAACGCGGCTCTGGGGCCAACGTCCTGACTTTC
TRBD1 | 15 | TRBJ1-2 | NA | TRBV28 | CASSLSQGGSYGYTF | TGTGCCAGCAGTTTATCCCAAGGGGGCAGCTATGGCTACACCTTC